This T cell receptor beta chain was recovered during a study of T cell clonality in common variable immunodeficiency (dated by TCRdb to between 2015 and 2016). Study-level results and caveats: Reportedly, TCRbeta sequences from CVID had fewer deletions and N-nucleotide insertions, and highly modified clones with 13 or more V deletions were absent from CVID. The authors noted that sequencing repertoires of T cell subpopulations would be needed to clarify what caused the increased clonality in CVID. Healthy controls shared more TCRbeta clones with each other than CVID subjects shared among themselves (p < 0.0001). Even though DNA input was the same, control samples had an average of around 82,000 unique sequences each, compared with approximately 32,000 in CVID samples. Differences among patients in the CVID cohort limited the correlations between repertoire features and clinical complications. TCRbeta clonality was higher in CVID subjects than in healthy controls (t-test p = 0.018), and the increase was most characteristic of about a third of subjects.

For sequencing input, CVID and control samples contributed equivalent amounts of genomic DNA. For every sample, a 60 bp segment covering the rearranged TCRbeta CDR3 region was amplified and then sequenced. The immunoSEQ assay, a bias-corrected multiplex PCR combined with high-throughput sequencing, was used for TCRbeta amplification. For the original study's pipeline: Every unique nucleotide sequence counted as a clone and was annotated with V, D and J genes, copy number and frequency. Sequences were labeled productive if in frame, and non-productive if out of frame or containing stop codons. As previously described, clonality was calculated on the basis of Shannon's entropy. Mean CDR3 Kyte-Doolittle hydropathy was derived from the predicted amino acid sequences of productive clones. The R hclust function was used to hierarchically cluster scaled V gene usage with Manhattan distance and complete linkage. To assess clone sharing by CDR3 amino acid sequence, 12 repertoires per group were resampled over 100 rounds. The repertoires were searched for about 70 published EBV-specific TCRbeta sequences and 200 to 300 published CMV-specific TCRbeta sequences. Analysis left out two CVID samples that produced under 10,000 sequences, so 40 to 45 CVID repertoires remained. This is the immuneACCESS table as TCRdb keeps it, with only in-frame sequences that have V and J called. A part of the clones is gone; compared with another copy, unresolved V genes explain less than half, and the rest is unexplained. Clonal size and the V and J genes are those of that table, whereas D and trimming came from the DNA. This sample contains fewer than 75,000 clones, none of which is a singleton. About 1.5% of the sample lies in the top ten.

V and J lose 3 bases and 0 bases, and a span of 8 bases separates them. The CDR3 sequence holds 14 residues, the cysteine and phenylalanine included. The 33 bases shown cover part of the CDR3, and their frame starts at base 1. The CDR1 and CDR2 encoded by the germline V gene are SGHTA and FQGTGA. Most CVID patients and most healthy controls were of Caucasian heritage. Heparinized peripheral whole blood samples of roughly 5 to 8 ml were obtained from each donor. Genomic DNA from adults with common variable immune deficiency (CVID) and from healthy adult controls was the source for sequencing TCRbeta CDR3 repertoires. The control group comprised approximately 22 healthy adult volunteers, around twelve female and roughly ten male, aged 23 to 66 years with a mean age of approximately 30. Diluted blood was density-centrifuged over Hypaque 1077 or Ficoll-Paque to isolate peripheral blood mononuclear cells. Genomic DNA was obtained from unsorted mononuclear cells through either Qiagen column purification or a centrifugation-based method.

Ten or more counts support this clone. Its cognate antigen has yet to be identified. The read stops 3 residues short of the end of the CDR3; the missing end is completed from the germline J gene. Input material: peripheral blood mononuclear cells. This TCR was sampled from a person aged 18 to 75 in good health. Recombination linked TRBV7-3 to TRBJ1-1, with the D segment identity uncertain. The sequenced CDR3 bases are TGTGCCAGCAGCTTCAGTGTATTGAACACTGAA. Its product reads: CASSFSVLNTE. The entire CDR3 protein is CASSFSVLNTEAFF.